This entry features one T cell receptor (beta chain) sequence. Its antigen is undetermined. The data derive from a study of blood T cells in healthy people across ages. Study-level points and caveats: Strong correlation existed between TCR beta diversity and naive T cell percentage. Whereas aged donors had fewer naive CD4+ cells, long-lived donors had more of them and higher diversity. Roughly linearly, TCR beta diversity per million T cells fell as age increased.

Trimming removed 3 bases at V and 13 bases at J, with 12 bases between. The CDR3 totals 11 residues. Germline V gene data show CDR1 as SNHLY and CDR2 as FYNNEI. A sample-barcoded 5' primer and a J-beta primer mix were used in a second PCR of roughly 7 to 12 cycles. A 12-random-nucleotide template-switch adaptor tagged each cDNA molecule. MiXCR, run by TCRdb on the 5' RACE reads, gives a single entry per CDR3 protein. The sample shows about 1.6 million distinct CDR3 sequences, roughly 30% of them seen only once. The source of this sequence is a woman in her 30s in good health. Input material: blood. This chain uses TRBV2 with TRBJ1-2, with TRBD1 as a possible D gene (6 bases). The CDR3 coding sequence is TGTGCCAGCAGTGACGGGGGGCTTGGCACCTTC. Protein product: CASSDGGLGTF.